The 32 T cell receptor beta chains below come from one sample, sequenced in a study of shared clonotypes between healthy human individuals. Repertoires were generated with immunoSEQ multiplex PCR, while TCRdb's copy carries only in-frame clones and drops some. In the table there are around 980,000 clones, around 78% of which are singletons. Sequencing was performed on memory CD4+ T cells from PBMCs. Indicated subset: CD45RA-negative fraction. The receptors originated from a man between 18 and 29 years old in good health. Some clones in this sample may be carry-over from other donors' samples.

This sequence joins TRBV30 and TRBJ2-4, with TRBD2 identical over 12 bases. J lost 6 bases, V lost 4 bases, and 25 bases had no gene match. The V gene's germline CDR1 is GTSNPN and CDR2 SVGIG (reference sequence). The CDR3 has 21 amino acids. The CDR3 reads CAWKRYRVSRLAGGPGNIQYF. The CDR3, as DNA: TGTGCCTGGAAGCGGTACAGGGTGTCGAGGCTAGCGGGAGGGCCAGGAAACATTCAGTACTTC.

The CDR3 DNA reads TGTGCCAGCAGCTCCCGGTCTTTTGGCCACCAAGAGACCCAGTACTTC. It specifies CASSSRSFGHQETQYF. The genes are TRBV5-4 and TRBJ2-5; D remains unclear. V lost 3 bases to trimming and J lost 0 bases, with 15 bases between them. This CDR3 is built from 16 residues. Germline V gene sequence: CDR1 SGHNT, CDR2 YYREEE (reference sequence). Full variable domain (rest looked up from reference TRBV5-4 and TRBJ2-5): ETGVTQSPTHLIKTRGQQVTLRCSSQSGHNTVSWYQQALGQGPQFIFQYYREEENGRGNFPPRFSGLQFPNYSSELNVNALELDDSALYLCASSSRSFGHQETQYFGPGTRLLVL.

The table lists this clone with a count of one. The rearrangement joins TRBV21-1 to TRBJ1-1. TRBV21-1 is a documented pseudogene. The CDR3 is 15 amino acids. For the CDR3, the DNA is TGTGCCAGCAGCATGCCCGACGGAGGGTACACTGAAGCTTTCTTT. Its translation: CASSMPDGGYTEAFF.

A word on this clone: The same CDR3 also results from other DNA sequences found in this sample. V is TRBV7-2 and J is TRBJ1-1; D is unclear. CDR3 length: 13 amino acids. CDR1 is SGHTA, CDR2 FQGNSA, per germline. The V and J ends lost 2 bases and 2 bases respectively, with 6 bases between them. The CDR3 nucleotides are TGTGCCAGCAGCTTATTCCTTAACACTGAAGCTTTCTTT. Amino acids: CASSLFLNTEAFF.

The chain has TRBV6-1 and TRBJ1-4; TRBD1 aligns across 8 bases. This CDR3 has 14 residues. Losses at the gene ends were 4 bases for V and 8 bases for J; bases not matched to a gene: 6. Per the germline V gene, CDR1 is MNHNS and CDR2 is SASEGT. CDR3 loop: CASSAGQGNEKLFF. CDR3 nucleotide sequence: TGTGCCAGCAGTGCCGGACAGGGCAACGAAAAACTGTTTTTT.

V gene TRBV4-1 combines with J gene TRBJ2-3; D may be TRBD1 or TRBD2 (6 bases each). The CDR3 runs to 16 residues. Trimming removed 1 base at V and 2 bases at J, with 13 bases between. Germline CDR1 reads MGHRA; CDR2 reads YSYEKL. The CDR3, as DNA: TGCGCCAGCAGCCAAGCGGGGGCAGGGGTCACAGATACGCAGTATTTT. Its translation: CASSQAGAGVTDTQYF.

The chain couples TRBV14 to TRBJ2-3, with a weak D call TRBD1 (6 bases). Germline loops: CDR1 SGHDN, CDR2 FVKESK. This CDR3 is built from 14 residues. V was pared by 3 bases and J by 10 bases, with 17 bases between. The CDR3: CASSQDLQGKPQYF. CDR3 nucleotide sequence: TGTGCCAGCAGCCAGGACTTACAGGGCAAGCCGCAGTATTTT.

This clone has a handful of counts. The sample holds other DNA sequences that translate to the same CDR3. V and J are TRBV7-3 and TRBJ2-7; D not certain. The germline V and J ends were trimmed by 1 base and 2 bases, with 9 bases remaining between them. Per germline, CDR1 SGHTA and CDR2 FQGTGA. The CDR3 sequence is 14 residues long. The CDR3 DNA reads TGTGCCAGCAGCTTAAGTCCAGGACCCTACGAGCAGTACTTC. It translates to CASSLSPGPYEQYF.

This clone was found a few times. V and J are TRBV28 and TRBJ1-3; 10 bases line up with TRBD1. The CDR3 length is 12 residues. CDR1 is MDHEN, CDR2 SYDVKM, per germline. After removal of 8 bases from V and 7 bases from J, the junction contained 2 bases not matched to a gene. As DNA, the CDR3 is TGTGCCAGCCGGGACAGGGGTAACACCATATATTTT. This translates into CASRDRGNTIYF. Using reference TRBV28 and TRBJ1-3 for the parts outside the CDR3, the full variable domain is DVKVTQSSRYLVKRTGEKVFLECVQDMDHENMFWYRQDPGLGLRLIYFSYDVKMKEKGDIPEGYSVSREKKERFSLILESASTNQTSMYLCASRDRGNTIYFGEGSWLTVV.

This clone was observed at least ten times. The chain combines TRBV5-6 with TRBJ2-7, with 8 bases matching TRBD2. CDR3 length: 16 residues. V lost 4 bases and J lost 8; bases outside the gene matches: 17. Germline V lookup: CDR1 SGHDT, CDR2 YYEEEE. The CDR3 DNA is TGTGCCAGCAGCCCTCTCGAGCGGGAGATCCCGACGAAGCAGTACTTC. Translated, it gives CASSPLEREIPTKQYF. Looking up the rest from reference TRBV5-6 and TRBJ2-7 gives the full variable domain: DAGVTQSPTHLIKTRGQQVTLRCSPKSGHDTVSWYQQALGQGPQFIFQYYEEEERQRGNFPDRFSGHQFPNYSSELNVNALLLGDSALYLCASSPLEREIPTKQYFGPGTRLTVT.

About this clone itself: This specimen includes other DNA sequences encoding the same CDR3. The chain recombines TRBV19 with TRBJ2-7, with 8 bases that match TRBD1. The CDR3 contains 13 residues. V gave up 5 bases and J gave up 3 bases; unmatched junction bases: 3. Germline V gene lookup returns CDR1 LNHDA and CDR2 SQIVND (reference sequence). The CDR3 nucleotides read TGTGCCAGTAGTCGGACAGGGTTCTACGAGCAGTACTTC. As protein: CASSRTGFYEQYF.

V usage is TRBV7-8 and J usage is TRBJ2-3, with 10 bases lining up with TRBD2. J was trimmed by 3 bases and V by 1 base; bases with no gene match: 1. CDR3 length: 15 residues. The V gene's germline CDR1 is SGHVS and CDR2 FQNEAQ. DNA of the CDR3: TGTGCCAGCAGCTTAGAACTAGCGGGAACAGATACGCAGTATTTT. Encoded protein: CASSLELAGTDTQYF.

The V call is TRBV12-5, the J call TRBJ2-3; the match to TRBD2 covers 10 bases. The CDR3 length is 17 residues. J lost 0 bases, V lost 1 base, and 4 bases had no gene match. Germline V CDR1 and CDR2: LGHNT, FRNRAP. Written as DNA, the CDR3 is TGTGCTAGTGGTTTGGGTAGCGGGGGGATTAGCACAGATACGCAGTATTTT. It is translated as CASGLGSGGISTDTQYF.

The V gene is TRBV5-4, the J gene TRBJ2-7; the match to TRBD1 covers 10 bases. The CDR3 has 15 residues. Losses at the gene ends were 3 bases for V and 4 bases for J; bases not matched to a gene: 7. Germline assignment: CDR1 SGHNT and CDR2 YYREEE (reference sequence). The DNA for the CDR3 is TGTGCCAGCAGCTCTGCCGACAGGGGGCGGTACGAGCAGTACTTC. Translated, it gives CASSSADRGRYEQYF.

This sequence joins TRBV5-6 and TRBJ1-2; 9 nucleotides match TRBD1. This CDR3 is 16 amino acids long. The J segment lost 2 bases and the V segment lost 6 bases, leaving 11 bases of the junction unmatched. The germline V gene has CDR1 SGHDT and CDR2 YYEEEE. This CDR3 reads CASNLQGAQANYGYTF. The DNA for the CDR3 is TGTGCCAGCAACCTACAGGGGGCGCAGGCCAACTATGGCTACACCTTC.

The chain recombines TRBV27 with TRBJ2-3, with D perhaps assigned TRBD1 or TRBD2 (5 bases each). Germline V CDR1 and CDR2: MNHEY, SMNVEV (reference sequence). V was shortened by 7 bases and J by 6 bases, with 17 bases between the two germline ends. This CDR3 comprises 14 residues. CDR3 sequence (DNA): TGTGCCAGCACCGACCTTTGGGGCGGGGATACGCAGTATTTT. Protein: CASTDLWGGDTQYF.

This chain joins TRBV7-6 and TRBJ2-2; 9 bases agree with TRBD1. CDR1 SGHVS and CDR2 FNYEAQ come from the germline V gene. Trimming removed 5 bases from V and 2 bases from J; junction bases left unmatched: 9. This CDR3 contains 17 residues. This CDR3 reads CASSPRTGVHNTGELFF. As DNA, the CDR3 is TGTGCCAGCAGCCCCCGGACAGGGGTTCACAACACCGGGGAGCTGTTTTTT.

The V call is TRBV7-3, the J call TRBJ1-5, with unresolved D. V lost 3 bases and J lost 7, with 10 bases in between. Germline V CDR1 and CDR2: SGHTA, FQGTGA. The CDR3 length is 13 residues. Here the CDR3 reads CASSFGREQPQHF. For the CDR3, the DNA is TGTGCCAGCAGCTTTGGACGAGAACAGCCCCAGCATTTT.

This sequence joins TRBV5-1 and TRBJ1-3; possibly TRBD1 for D (5 bases). V lost 0 bases, J lost 0 bases, and 7 bases lay in between. From germline, CDR1 is SGHRS and CDR2 YFSETQ. This CDR3 region has 15 residues. As DNA, the CDR3 is TGCGCCAGCAGCTTGGGGGACCTCTCTGGAAACACCATATATTTT. It encodes CASSLGDLSGNTIYF. Looking up the rest from reference TRBV5-1 and TRBJ1-3 gives the full variable domain: KAGVTQTPRYLIKTRGQQVTLSCSPISGHRSVSWYQQTPGQGLQFLFEYFSETQRNKGNFPGRFSGRQFSNSRSEMNVSTLELGDSALYLCASSLGDLSGNTIYFGEGSWLTVV.

Comment on this clone: This same CDR3 is encoded by further DNA sequences in the sample. The chain recombines TRBV14 with TRBJ2-1, with TRBD2 identical over 7 bases. The germline V gene has CDR1 SGHDN and CDR2 FVKESK. The CDR3 spans 16 residues. J lost 4 bases, V lost 2 bases, and 8 bases had no gene match. The CDR3 sequence is CASSQLGGTEYNEQFF. The CDR3 nucleotides are TGTGCCAGCAGCCAATTGGGGGGGACCGAATACAATGAGCAGTTCTTC. Using reference TRBV14 and TRBJ2-1 for the parts outside the CDR3, the full variable domain is EAGVTQFPSHSVIEKGQTVTLRCDPISGHDNLYWYRRVMGKEIKFLLHFVKESKQDESGMPNNRFLAERTGGTYSTLKVQPAELEDSGVYFCASSQLGGTEYNEQFFGPGTRLTVL.

This clone was seen a handful of times. The gene calls are TRBV10-3 and TRBJ1-1; weak D call: TRBD1 (5 bases). Germline CDR1 is ENHRY and CDR2 is SYGVKD. This CDR3 is 13 amino acids long. The ends were cut back, 0 bases at V and 8 bases at J, with 10 bases in the middle. The CDR3 sequence is CAISESRQGEAFF. CDR3 in DNA: TGTGCCATCAGTGAGTCTAGGCAGGGAGAAGCTTTCTTT.

In this sample, this clone turned up once. The chain joins TRBV5-4 to TRBJ1-2, with D hard to call. Trimming took 4 bases from V and 5 from J, leaving 15 bases between them. Germline lookup yields CDR1 SGHNT and CDR2 YYREEE (reference sequence). There are 14 residues in the CDR3. CDR3 sequence: CASSVGEVNYGYTF. The CDR3 nucleotides read TGTGCCAGCAGCGTTGGGGAAGTTAATTATGGCTACACCTTC.

About this clone: Other DNA sequences in this specimen translate into the identical CDR3. The V gene is TRBV7-2, the J gene TRBJ2-3; 11 nucleotides line up with TRBD2. Losses at the gene ends were 4 bases for V and 2 bases for J; bases not matched to a gene: 5. CDR1 and CDR2 from the germline V gene are SGHTA and FQGNSA. This CDR3 comprises 16 residues. The DNA of the CDR3 is TGTGCCAGCAGCTCAGGGACTAGCGGAAACACAGATACGCAGTATTTT. This encodes CASSSGTSGNTDTQYF.

V is TRBV27 and J is TRBJ2-1; D not resolved. The CDR3 has 13 residues. Germline CDR1 reads MNHEY; CDR2 reads SMNVEV (reference sequence). Trimming removed 10 bases at V and 9 bases at J, with 19 bases between. The CDR3 reads CATSGWSEGEQFF. The CDR3, as DNA: TGTGCCACCTCCGGTTGGTCAGAAGGTGAGCAGTTCTTC.

To note about this clone: This clone may be a read error of a much larger clone one base away. The J gene is TRBJ2-7, the V gene TRBV13; 7 nucleotides match TRBD1. With 5 bases clipped from V and 1 base from J, the junction kept 2 bases outside the gene matches. Germline CDR1 is PRHDT and CDR2 is FYEKMQ (reference sequence). CDR3 length equals 13 residues. This CDR3 is CASSARGSYEQYF. The CDR3 DNA reads TGTGCCAGCAGCGCCAGGGGGTCCTACGAGCAGTACTTC. Drawing the rest from reference TRBV13 and TRBJ2-7, the complete variable domain is AAGVIQSPRHLIKEKRETATLKCYPIPRHDTVYWYQQGPGQDPQFLISFYEKMQSDKGSIPDRFSAQQFSDYHSELNMSSLELGDSALYFCASSARGSYEQYFGPGTRLTVT.

The chain combines TRBV6-5 with TRBJ1-1; D remains ambiguous. V was pared by 6 bases and J by 5 bases, with 7 bases between. This CDR3 region has 11 residues. CDR1 is MNHEY, CDR2 SVGAGI, per germline. This chain's CDR3 is CASSSTTEAFF. DNA for the CDR3: TGTGCCAGCAGCAGCACGACTGAAGCTTTCTTT.

This chain connects TRBV5-1 to TRBJ2-7; 9 nucleotides align to TRBD2. V shed 0 bases, J shed 4 bases, and the junction held 11 bases outside the gene matches. Germline V gene lookup returns CDR1 SGHRS and CDR2 YFSETQ. The CDR3 is 17 residues long. This chain's CDR3 is CASSLERRASGMYEQYF. For the CDR3, the DNA is TGCGCCAGCAGCTTGGAACGTAGGGCTAGCGGGATGTACGAGCAGTACTTC.

The chain has TRBV27 and TRBJ2-7; D might be TRBD1 (5 bases). The germline CDR1 and CDR2 sequences are MNHEY and SMNVEV (reference sequence). This CDR3 contains 14 residues. V was shortened by 6 bases and J by 3 bases, with 15 bases between the two germline ends. CDR3 amino acids: CASREGAGFYEQYF. DNA for the CDR3: TGTGCCAGCAGGGAAGGGGCAGGGTTCTACGAGCAGTACTTC.

The chain carries TRBV5-4 and TRBJ2-7, with 10 bases fitting TRBD1. Germline V gene sequence: CDR1 SGHNT, CDR2 YYREEE (reference sequence). The CDR3 has 14 amino acids. V was pared by 5 bases and J by 3 bases, with 5 bases of the junction left unmatched. The CDR3, as DNA: TGTGCCAGCAGACGCTGGGACAGGGGCTACGAGCAGTACTTC. As protein: CASRRWDRGYEQYF. Based on the CDR3 plus reference TRBV5-4 and TRBJ2-7, the full variable domain is ETGVTQSPTHLIKTRGQQVTLRCSSQSGHNTVSWYQQALGQGPQFIFQYYREEENGRGNFPPRFSGLQFPNYSSELNVNALELDDSALYLCASRRWDRGYEQYFGPGTRLTVT.

The chain joins TRBV6-1 to TRBJ2-5, with TRBD1 matching 9 bases. This CDR3 is 15 amino acids long. Trimming cost V 3 bases and J 2 bases; bases outside gene matches: 4. CDR1 and CDR2 from the germline V gene are MNHNS and SASEGT. This CDR3 reads CASSENRGPQETQYF. The CDR3 bases are TGTGCCAGCAGTGAGAACAGGGGGCCTCAAGAGACCCAGTACTTC.

About this clone itself: Different DNA sequences within this sample yield the same CDR3. The chain is built from TRBV9 and TRBJ1-2, with 7 bases matching TRBD1. The germline V gene encodes CDR1 SGDLS and CDR2 YYNGEE. CDR3 size: 15 residues. The V segment lost 4 bases and the J segment 2 bases; nucleotides outside the gene matches: 8. The CDR3 DNA sequence: TGTGCCAGCAGCCCTAGACAGGGATGGAACTATGGCTACACCTTC. Its protein product is CASSPRQGWNYGYTF. Full variable domain (rest looked up from reference TRBV9 and TRBJ1-2): DSGVTQTPKHLITATGQRVTLRCSPRSGDLSVYWYQQSLDQGLQFLIQYYNGEERAKGNILERFSAQQFPDLHSELNLSSLELGDSALYFCASSPRQGWNYGYTFGSGTRLTVV.

The chain combines TRBV2 with TRBJ2-2; 9 bases map to TRBD2. The germline CDR1 and CDR2 sequences are SNHLY and FYNNEI. The CDR3 runs 13 residues. The ends lost 10 bases at V and 7 bases at J; junction bases unmatched: 7. The CDR3 loop reads CATRTSVFGELFF. In DNA form, the CDR3 reads TGTGCCACCCGGACTAGCGTATTCGGGGAGCTGTTTTTT. The full variable domain, rest sourced from reference TRBV2 and TRBJ2-2, is EPEVTQTPSHQVTQMGQEVILRCVPISNHLYFYWYRQILGQKVEFLVSFYNNEISEKSEIFDDQFSVERPDGSNFTLKIRSTKLEDSAMYFCATRTSVFGELFFGEGSRLTVL.